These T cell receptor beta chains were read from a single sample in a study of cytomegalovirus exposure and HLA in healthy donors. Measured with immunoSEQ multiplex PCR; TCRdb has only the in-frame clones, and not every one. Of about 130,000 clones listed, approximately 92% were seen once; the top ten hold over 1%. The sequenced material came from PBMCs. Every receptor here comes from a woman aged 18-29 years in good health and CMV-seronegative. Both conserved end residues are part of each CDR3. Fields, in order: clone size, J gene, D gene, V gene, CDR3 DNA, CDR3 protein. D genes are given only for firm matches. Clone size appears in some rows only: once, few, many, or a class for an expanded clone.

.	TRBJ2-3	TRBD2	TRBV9	TGTGCCAGCAGCGGAAGTAGCGGGGTCGGAGGAGATACGCAGTATTTT	CASSGSSGVGGDTQYF
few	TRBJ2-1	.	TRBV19	TGTGCCAGTAGAACAAGGGGTTGGGAGCAGTTCTTC	CASRTRGWEQFF
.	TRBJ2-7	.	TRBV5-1	TGCGCCAGCAGCACCGGACAGCAATCCTACGAGCAGTACTTC	CASSTGQQSYEQYF
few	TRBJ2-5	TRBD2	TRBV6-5	TGTGCCAGCAGTTACGTAGCGGGGGCAGAGACCCAGTACTTC	CASSYVAGAETQYF
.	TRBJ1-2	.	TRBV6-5	TGTGCCAGCAGTTACTTTGCCGGGAGGGAACTTGAGGGCTACACCTTC	CASSYFAGRELEGYTF
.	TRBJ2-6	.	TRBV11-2	TGTGCCAGCAGCTTGACAGCTGGGGCCAACGTCCTGACTTTC	CASSLTAGANVLTF
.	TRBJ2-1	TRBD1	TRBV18	TGTGCCAGCTCCTCAAGCCGGACAGGCGTTTCCTACAATGAGCAGTTCTTC	CASSSSRTGVSYNEQFF
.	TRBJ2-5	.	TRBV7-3	TGTGCCAGCAGCTTAGTACAGGCCCCGCACGGGACCCAGTACTTC	CASSLVQAPHGTQYF
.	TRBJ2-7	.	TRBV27	TGTGCCAGCAGCGATCAGGGGAATGGGCCCTACGAGCAGTACTTC	CASSDQGNGPYEQYF
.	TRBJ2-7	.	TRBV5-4	TGTGCCAGCAGCTTTTCCTCCTCGAGCTACGAGCAGTACTTC	CASSFSSSSYEQYF
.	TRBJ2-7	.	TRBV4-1	TGCGCCAGCAGCCTCACCGGGGTTGGCACCTACGAGCAGTACTTC	CASSLTGVGTYEQYF
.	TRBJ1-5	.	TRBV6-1	TGTGCCAGCAGTGAACACGACAGATATAGCAATCAGCCCCAGCATTTT	CASSEHDRYSNQPQHF
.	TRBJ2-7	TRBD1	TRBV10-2	TGCGCCAGCGGGGGCGCGGGGACAGGGGGCAGCGAGCAGTACTTC	CASGGAGTGGSEQYF
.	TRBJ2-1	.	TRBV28	TGTGCCAGCAGCCCCAACGTTCGGGTCAATGAGCAGTTCTTC	CASSPNVRVNEQFF
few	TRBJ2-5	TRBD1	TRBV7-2	TGTGCCAGCAGCTTCGCCTTAGGGGGCTTTGAAGAGACCCAGTACTTC	CASSFALGGFEETQYF
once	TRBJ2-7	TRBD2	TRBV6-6	TGTGCCAGCAGTTACCCCCTAGCGGGGGTTCCCTACGAGCAGTACTTC	CASSYPLAGVPYEQYF
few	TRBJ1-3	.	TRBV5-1	TGCGCCAGCGGAGACCTCTCTGGAAACACCATATATTTT	CASGDLSGNTIYF
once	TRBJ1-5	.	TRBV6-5	TGTGCCAGCAGCCAAACACAGGCTCAGCCCCAGCATTTT	CASSQTQAQPQHF
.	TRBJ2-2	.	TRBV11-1	TGTGCCAGCAGCTTTTTGTTTACTCGTACGGCCGGGGAGCTGTTTTTT	CASSFLFTRTAGELFF
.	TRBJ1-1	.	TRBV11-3	TGTGCCAGCAGCTTCTCTGGGGCCGAAGCTTTCTTT	CASSFSGAEAFF
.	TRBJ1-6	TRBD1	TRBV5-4	TGTGCCAGCAGCTTACGGACAGGCATCCTCTATAATTCACCCCTCCACTTT	CASSLRTGILYNSPLHF
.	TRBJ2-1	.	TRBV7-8	TGTGCCAGCAGCTTAAATTACGGGCGGGGTTGGAATGAGCAGTTCTTC	CASSLNYGRGWNEQFF
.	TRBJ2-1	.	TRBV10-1	TGCGCCAGCAGTGACCCGGTCCTCTACAATGAGCAGTTCTTC	CASSDPVLYNEQFF
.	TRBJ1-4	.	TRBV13	TGTGCCAGCAGCCCCACAAAGAACCGTAATGAAAAACTGTTTTTT	CASSPTKNRNEKLFF
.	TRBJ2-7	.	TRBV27	TGTGCCAGCAGTTTATCACCCACTTACTCCTACGAGCAGTACTTC	CASSLSPTYSYEQYF
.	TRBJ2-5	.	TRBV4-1	TGCGCCAGCAGCCAAGGGACTATTGCCGGGACCCAGTACTTC	CASSQGTIAGTQYF
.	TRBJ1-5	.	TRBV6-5	TGTGCCAGCAGTTACGCGGGCTTGGATAAAAATCAGCCCCAGCATTTT	CASSYAGLDKNQPQHF
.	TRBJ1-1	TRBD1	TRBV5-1	TGCGCCAGCAGCCGGAGACAGGGGCAACTGAACACTGAAGCTTTCTTT	CASSRRQGQLNTEAFF
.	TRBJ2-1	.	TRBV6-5	TGTGCCAGCGGGGAGGCAGGGCGGGGTACGGAGCAGTTCTTC	CASGEAGRGTEQFF
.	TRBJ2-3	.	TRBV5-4	TGTGCCAGCAGCAGAACTGGTACAGATACGCAGTATTTT	CASSRTGTDTQYF
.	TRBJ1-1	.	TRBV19	TGTGCCAGTAGTATAGGTGGGCTGGGCACTGAAGCTTTCTTT	CASSIGGLGTEAFF
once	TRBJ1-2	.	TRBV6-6	TGTGCCAGCAGTAAACAGGGTGAATATGGCTACACCTTC	CASSKQGEYGYTF
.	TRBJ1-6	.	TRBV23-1	TGCGCCAGCAGTCAATCGCAGAATTCACCCCTCCACTTT	CASSQSQNSPLHF
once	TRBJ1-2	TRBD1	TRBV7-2	TGTGCCAGCAGCTTAGATTGGACAGGAGGGTATGGCTACACCTTC	CASSLDWTGGYGYTF
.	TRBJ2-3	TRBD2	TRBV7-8	TGTGCCAGCAGCTCCAGGGGACTAGCGGGGGTGAGGGGTACAGATACGCAGTATTTT	CASSSRGLAGVRGTDTQYF
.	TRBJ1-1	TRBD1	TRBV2	TGTGCCAGCAGGGACAGGAGTTTACGCACTGAAGCTTTCTTT	CASRDRSLRTEAFF
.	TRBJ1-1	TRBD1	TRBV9	TGTGCCAGCAGCGTAGGGGGACAGCTAAACACTGAAGCTTTCTTT	CASSVGGQLNTEAFF
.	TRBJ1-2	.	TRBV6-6	TGTGCCAGCGAGGGGGTCAGGGTAAACTTTAACTATGGCTACACCTTC	CASEGVRVNFNYGYTF
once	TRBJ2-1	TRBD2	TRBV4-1	TGCGCCAGCAGCCAAGATGTGGGGACTAGCGGGATTATCAATGAGCAGTTCTTC	CASSQDVGTSGIINEQFF
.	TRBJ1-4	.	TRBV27	TGTGCCAGCAGTGACAGTGCAACTAATGAAAAACTGTTTTTT	CASSDSATNEKLFF
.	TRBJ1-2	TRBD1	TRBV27	TGTGCCAGCAGTGCACTGGACAGGGGTCCCTTAACCCATGGCTACACCTTC	CASSALDRGPLTHGYTF
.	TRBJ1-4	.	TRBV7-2	TGTGCCAGCAGCTCATACTTCTCAACTAATGAAAAACTGTTTTTT	CASSSYFSTNEKLFF
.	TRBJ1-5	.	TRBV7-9	TGTGCCAGCAGCTTAATCGGTCAGCCCCAGCATTTT	CASSLIGQPQHF
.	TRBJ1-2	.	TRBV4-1	TGCGCCAGCAGCCATGCCCCCGGCGGAGACTATGGCTACACCTTC	CASSHAPGGDYGYTF
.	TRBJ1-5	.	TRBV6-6	TGTGCCAGCAGTTACGGGGGGGCCGGGCAGCCCCAGCATTTT	CASSYGGAGQPQHF
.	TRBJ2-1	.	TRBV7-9	TGTGCCAGCAACTTCGGGGGCAATGAGCAGTTCTTC	CASNFGGNEQFF
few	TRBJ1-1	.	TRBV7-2	TGTGCCAGCAGCCGTCGAGGGACTGAAGCTTTCTTT	CASSRRGTEAFF
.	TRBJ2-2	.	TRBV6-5	TGTGCCAGCAGTTACTTTCGAGATAGCACCGGGGAGCTGTTTTTT	CASSYFRDSTGELFF
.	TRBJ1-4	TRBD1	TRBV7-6	TGTGCCAGCAGCATCACAGGGGGCGAAAAACTGTTTTTT	CASSITGGEKLFF
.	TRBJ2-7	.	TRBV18	TGTGCCAGCTCACCCCAGGACAGCTCCTACGAGCAGTACTTC	CASSPQDSSYEQYF
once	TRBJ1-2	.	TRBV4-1	TGCGCCAGCAGCCAAGGTGATAACATCAACTATGGCTACACCTTC	CASSQGDNINYGYTF